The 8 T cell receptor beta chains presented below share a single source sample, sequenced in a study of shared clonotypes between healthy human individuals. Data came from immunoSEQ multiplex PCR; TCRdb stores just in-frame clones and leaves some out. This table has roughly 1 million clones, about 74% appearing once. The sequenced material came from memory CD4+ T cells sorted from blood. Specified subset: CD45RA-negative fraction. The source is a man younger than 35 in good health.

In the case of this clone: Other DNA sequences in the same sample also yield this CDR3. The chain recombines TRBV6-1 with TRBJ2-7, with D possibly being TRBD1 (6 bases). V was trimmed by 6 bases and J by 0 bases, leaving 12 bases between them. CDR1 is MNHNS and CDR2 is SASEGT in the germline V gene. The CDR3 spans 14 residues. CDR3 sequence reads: CASRGQSSSYEQYF. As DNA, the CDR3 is TGTGCCAGCAGAGGACAGTCAAGCTCCTACGAGCAGTACTTC.

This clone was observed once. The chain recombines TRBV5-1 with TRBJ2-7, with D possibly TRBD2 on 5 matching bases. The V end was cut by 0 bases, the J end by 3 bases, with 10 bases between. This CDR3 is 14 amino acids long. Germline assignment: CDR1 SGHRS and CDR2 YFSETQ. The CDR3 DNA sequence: TGCGCCAGCAGCTTGGACGGAGGCAGCTACGAGCAGTACTTC. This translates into CASSLDGGSYEQYF.

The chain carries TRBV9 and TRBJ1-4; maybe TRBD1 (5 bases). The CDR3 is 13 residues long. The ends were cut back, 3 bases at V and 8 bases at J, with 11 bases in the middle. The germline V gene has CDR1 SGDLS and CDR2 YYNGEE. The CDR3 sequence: CASSEGRAEKLFF. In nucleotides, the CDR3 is TGTGCCAGCAGCGAGGGACGGGCCGAAAAACTGTTTTTT.

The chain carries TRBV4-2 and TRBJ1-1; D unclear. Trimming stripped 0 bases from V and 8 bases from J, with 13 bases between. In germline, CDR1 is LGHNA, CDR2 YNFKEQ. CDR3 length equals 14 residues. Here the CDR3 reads CASSQDRHSLEAFF. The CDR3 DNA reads TGTGCCAGCAGCCAAGATCGGCACAGCCTGGAAGCTTTCTTT.

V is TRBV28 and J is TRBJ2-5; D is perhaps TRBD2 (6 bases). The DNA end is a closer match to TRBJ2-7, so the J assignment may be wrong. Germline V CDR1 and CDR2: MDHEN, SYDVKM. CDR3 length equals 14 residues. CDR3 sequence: CASSPGRFPYEQYF. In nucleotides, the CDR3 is TGTGCCAGCAGTCCAGGGAGGTTTCCCTACGAGCAGTACTTC.

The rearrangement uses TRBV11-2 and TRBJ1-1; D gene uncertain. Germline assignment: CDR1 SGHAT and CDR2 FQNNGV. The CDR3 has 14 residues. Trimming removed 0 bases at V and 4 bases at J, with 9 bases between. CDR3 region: CASSLERGVTEAFF. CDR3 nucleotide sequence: TGTGCCAGCAGCTTAGAGAGAGGAGTCACTGAAGCTTTCTTT.

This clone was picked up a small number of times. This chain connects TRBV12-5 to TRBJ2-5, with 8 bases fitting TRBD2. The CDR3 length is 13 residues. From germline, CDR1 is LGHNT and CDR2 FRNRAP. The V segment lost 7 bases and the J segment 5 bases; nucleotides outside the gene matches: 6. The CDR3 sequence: CASAARGGETQYF. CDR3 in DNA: TGTGCTAGTGCTGCCCGGGGGGGGGAGACCCAGTACTTC.

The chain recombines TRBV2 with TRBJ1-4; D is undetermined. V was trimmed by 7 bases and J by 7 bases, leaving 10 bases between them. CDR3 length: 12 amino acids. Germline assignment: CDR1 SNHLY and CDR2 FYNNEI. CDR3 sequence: CASTTHAEKLFF. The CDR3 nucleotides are TGTGCCAGCACTACACATGCTGAAAAACTGTTTTTT.